This T cell receptor (beta chain) was found in a study of T cell responses to AZD1222 COVID-19 vaccine. CDR3 size: 15 residues. CDR1 is MNHEY and CDR2 is SVGAGI in the germline V gene. Unmatched junction bases numbered 6, after V lost 6 bases and J lost 2 bases. TCRdb's copy holds only in-frame clones and misses some; the assay was immunoSEQ multiplex PCR. The table lists over 100,000 clones, 65% to 90% of them singletons. The TCR comes from an adult who received the MenACWY meningococcal vaccine as a control. This chain connects TRBV6-5 to TRBJ2-2, with TRBD2 identical over 7 bases. The specimen was peripheral blood, collected 28 days after the second dose of the MenACWY control vaccine. CDR3 sequence reads: CASSRTRANTGELFF. The CDR3 DNA reads TGTGCCAGCAGCCGGACTAGGGCTAACACCGGGGAGCTGTTTTTT.